This T cell receptor (beta chain) was profiled in a study of blood T cell repertoires in COVID-19 (dated by TCRdb to about 2020). Background on the whole study: Samples from collaborators originated in the United States, Italy and Spain and spanned both the acute and convalescent phases of COVID-19. Where HLA class I and class II types were available, the types were taken from metadata supplied by the sample provider, not from assay-based typing. Samples were obtained from the ongoing ImmuneRACE study (first 160 participants) and from roughly 1,300 subjects provided by 6 global collaborators. The material from the prospective study consisted of cDNA or gDNA derived from T cells, B-cell-depleted T cells, or PBMCs. The repertoires were released in a freely available public database intended as a resource for research on the immune response to SARS-CoV-2. Nearly every sample came with metadata listing a de-identified subject ID, COVID-19 status, age in years and sex. Subjects who had been exposed to COVID-19, were actively infected with it, or had recovered from it provided the deeply sampled blood TCRbeta repertoires that made up the dataset.

The collaborating institutions used their own protocols to collect whole blood in K2EDTA tubes. For TCRbeta analysis, collaborators shipped samples as frozen whole blood, isolated PBMCs, or DNA extracted from either of those sample types. Trimming takes 0 bases from V and 8 bases from J, and the germline ends sit 11 bases apart. Looking up the germline V gene yields CDR1 LGHNA and CDR2 YSLEER. The CDR3, cysteine through phenylalanine, is 13 amino acids long. Of all the DNA, just the CDR3 is kept, 39 bases in frame from base 1. Details on this clone: Its antigen remains unidentified. Base quality data are lacking; no much larger clone is found one base away.

TCRbeta CDR3 regions were amplified from genomic DNA using the immunoSEQ Assay, a bias-controlled multiplex PCR. On the study's bioinformatics: Within the assay, amplification of reference gene primers was used to estimate how many nucleated cells each sample contained. To quantify the absolute abundance of each unique TCRbeta CDR3 rearrangement, sequence reads were collapsed and filtered. Productive Simpson clonality was computed per sample as the square root of Simpson's diversity index over productive rearrangements. Entries here come from immuneACCESS through TCRdb and include only in-frame sequences with V and J called. Some clones fail to appear in such tables; in the studies checked, an unresolved V gene covers under half of the shortfall, and the cause of the remainder is unknown. The V and J calls and clone size are taken from that table; D and trimming were inferred from the DNA. The sample profile shows 200,000 or so clones; roughly nine tenths of them were found once. Roughly 2% of the sample comes from the top ten.

What the work shows at the level of the full study, not this receptor alone: How much clinical and demographic metadata was included differed by source and by participant, and the metadata was provided uncurated.

The sample was peripheral blood. The chain was built from TRBV4-3 and TRBJ2-7; the D gene assignment is ambiguous. The TCR sequence derives from a woman aged 45-65 years with acute or convalescent COVID-19. In nucleotides, the sequence is TGCGCCAGCAGCCAAGATCAGACTCAACAGCAGTACTTC. This encodes CASSQDQTQQQYF.